The clone carrying this TCR beta chain was found a few times. This record belongs to a study of OX40 agonist ivuxolimab in advanced cancers. About the study: Patients in the trial were receiving intravenous ivuxolimab every 2 weeks, at doses of 0.01 to 10 mg/kg. The mean age was approximately 60 years, ranging from 23 to 79, with around four fifths of participants male. Patients with prior anti-PD-1, anti-PD-L1 or anti-CTLA-4 therapy were eligible; 40% had some.

The table came from immunoSEQ multiplex PCR; TCRdb's copy has only in-frame clones and leaves some out. The table shows about 54,000 clones, with 70% to 90% occurring only once. The germline V and J ends were trimmed by 5 bases and 3 bases, with 14 bases remaining between them. The CDR3 is 14 residues long. The V gene's germline CDR1 is MGHRA and CDR2 YSYEKL. The sampling schedule covered blood at baseline, cycle 4 day 1, and cycle 7 day 1. This clonotype was obtained from an adult with an advanced solid tumor such as melanoma, head and neck, liver or kidney cancer. The V and J genes are TRBV4-1 and TRBJ2-7; D gene uncertain. The sequences come from CD4+ or CD8+ T cells sorted from blood, collected in a trial of the OX40 agonist ivuxolimab. Here the CDR3 DNA reads TGCGCCAGCAGCTCCCGGGCCAAAGGCTACGAGCAGTACTTC. It yields the protein CASSSRAKGYEQYF.